This note documents a single TCR beta chain sequence. Its matching antigen is unknown. The data were obtained in a study of spatial heterogeneity in lung cancer. Study details: Sequences of the beta chain were consistently detected in greater numbers than alpha-chain sequences. The study's findings and limits: Tumor mutation counts were tracked by expanded intratumoral alpha and beta TCR counts.

J gave up 8 bases and V 10 bases, and 8 bases lay outside the gene matches. CDR3 length: 12 residues. Germline V gives CDR1 MNHNS, CDR2 SASEGT. Single TCR cDNA molecules each had their own unique molecular identifier. MiXCR, applied by TCRdb to the 5' RACE reads, yields one record per CDR3 protein. The sample contains fewer than 2,000 distinct CDR3 sequences, about 13% of which appear only once. Time point in this sample: sample taken at primary tumor resection. There were 72 donors, all of them untreated patients with early-stage non-small cell lung cancer. Unsorted whole RNA samples from tumor, nontumor lung or frozen PBMC were sequenced.

The sample consisted of lung tumor tissue, taken at surgery. The clonotype originates from a male donor with early-stage non-small cell lung cancer. The chain carries TRBV6-1 and TRBJ2-1, with 7 bases that match TRBD2. CDR3 nucleotide sequence: TGTGCCATTACCTGGGGGGGATATGAGCAGTTCTTC. Amino acids: CAITWGGYEQFF.